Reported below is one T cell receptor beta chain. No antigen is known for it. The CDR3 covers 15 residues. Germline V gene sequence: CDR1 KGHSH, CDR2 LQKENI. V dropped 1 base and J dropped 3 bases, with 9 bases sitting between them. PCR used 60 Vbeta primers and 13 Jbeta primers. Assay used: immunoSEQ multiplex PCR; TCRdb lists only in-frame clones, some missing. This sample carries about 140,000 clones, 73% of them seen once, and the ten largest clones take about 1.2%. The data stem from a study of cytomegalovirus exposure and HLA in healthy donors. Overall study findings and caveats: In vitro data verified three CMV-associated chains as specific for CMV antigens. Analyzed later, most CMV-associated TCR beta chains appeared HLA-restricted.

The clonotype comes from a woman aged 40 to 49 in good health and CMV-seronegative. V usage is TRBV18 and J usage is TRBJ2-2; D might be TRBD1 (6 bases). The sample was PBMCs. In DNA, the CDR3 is TGTGCCAGCTCACCACAAGGGGGAGACACCGGGGAGCTGTTTTTT. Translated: CASSPQGGDTGELFF. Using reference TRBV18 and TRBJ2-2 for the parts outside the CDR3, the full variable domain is NAGVMQNPRHLVRRRGQEARLRCSPMKGHSHVYWYRQLPEEGLKFMVYLQKENIIDESGMPKERFSAEFPKEGPSILRIQQVVRGDSAAYFCASSPQGGDTGELFFGEGSRLTVL.